This T cell receptor (beta chain) was retrieved from a study of T cell repertoires in cytomegalovirus infection. Across the whole study: Signatures in public TCR beta sequences pointed to both CMV infection and matching HLA type.

The V gene's germline CDR1 is SGHTA and CDR2 FQGNSA. CDR3 length equals 12 residues. The ends were cut back, 2 bases at V and 2 bases at J, with 4 bases in the middle. This clonotype was found many times. Its antigen remains unknown. TCRdb reanalysed the reads using MiXCR and keeps one entry per CDR3 protein. The sample contains fewer than 250,000 distinct CDR3 sequences, roughly 23% of which appear only once. Study-wide results and caveats: Carriers of CMV and the relevant HLA type were discriminated by public TCR beta frequency. The ex vivo response was dominated by HLA-C-restricted CMV-specific TCR beta clonotypes.

V is TRBV7-2 and J is TRBJ2-7; D unresolved. Sequencing was carried out using CD8+ T cells from PBMCs. This clonotype originated in a human donor in good health (CMV status not recorded). Some clones in this sample may be carry-over from other donors' samples. The CDR3 protein is CASSLLPYEQYF. CDR3 sequence (DNA): TGTGCCAGCAGCTTATTACCCTACGAGCAGTACTTC. The full variable domain, rest sourced from reference TRBV7-2 and TRBJ2-7, is GAGVSQSPSNKVTEKGKDVELRCDPISGHTALYWYRQSLGQGLEFLIYFQGNSAPDKSGLPSDRFSAERTGGSVSTLTIQRTQQEDSAVYLCASSLLPYEQYFGPGTRLTVT.